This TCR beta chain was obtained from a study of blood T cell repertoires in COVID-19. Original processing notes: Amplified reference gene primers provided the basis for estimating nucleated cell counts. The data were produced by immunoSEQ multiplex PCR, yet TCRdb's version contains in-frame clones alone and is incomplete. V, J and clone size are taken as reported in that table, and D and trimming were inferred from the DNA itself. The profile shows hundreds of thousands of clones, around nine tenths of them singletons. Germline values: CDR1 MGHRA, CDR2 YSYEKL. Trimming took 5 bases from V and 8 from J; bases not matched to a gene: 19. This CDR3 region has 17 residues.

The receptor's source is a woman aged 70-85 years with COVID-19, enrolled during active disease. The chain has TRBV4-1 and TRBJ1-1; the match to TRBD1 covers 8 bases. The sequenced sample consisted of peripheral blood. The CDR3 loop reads CASSFRPAGGFSEEAFF. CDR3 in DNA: TGCGCCAGCAGCTTCCGACCGGCAGGGGGCTTTTCGGAGGAAGCTTTCTTT.